The next 3 T cell receptor beta chains were all read from a single sample in a study of OX40 agonist ivuxolimab in advanced cancers. Receptors were amplified or captured by the immunoSEQ multiplex PCR assay. This is the immuneACCESS table as TCRdb keeps it, with only in-frame sequences that have V and J called. A part of the clones is gone; compared with another copy, unresolved V genes explain less than half, and the rest is unexplained. For this sample the table gives about 120,000 clones, of which more than 80% were detected only once. The top ten hold 0.55% of the sample. The sample in question was CD4+ or CD8+ T cells sorted from blood, obtained in a trial of the OX40 agonist ivuxolimab. These receptors were taken from an adult with an advanced solid tumor such as melanoma, head and neck, liver or kidney cancer.

This clone occurred once. The rearrangement joins TRBV6-5 to TRBJ2-3; 9 bases match TRBD2. CDR3 length: 14 amino acids. Trimming removed 7 bases from V and 4 bases from J; junction bases left unmatched: 6. From germline, CDR1 is MNHEY and CDR2 SVGAGI. In nucleotides, the CDR3 is TGTGCCAGCAAACCCGGGACTAGCTCAGATACGCAGTATTTT. Its protein product is CASKPGTSSDTQYF.

The genes are TRBV7-2 and TRBJ2-5, with D possibly TRBD2 on 6 matching bases. This CDR3 is 14 amino acids long. Trimming shortened V by 5 bases and J by 5 bases, and 15 bases separated the two germline ends. CDR1 and CDR2 from the germline V gene are SGHTA and FQGNSA. This chain's CDR3 is CASSPETSRETQYF. The CDR3 DNA is TGTGCCAGCAGCCCAGAGACTAGTCGGGAGACCCAGTACTTC.

J is TRBJ1-2 and V is TRBV29-1; 9 nucleotides match TRBD1. CDR1 is SQVTM, CDR2 ANQGSEA, per germline. This CDR3 spans 13 amino acids. V lost 5 bases to trimming and J lost 8 bases; unmatched junction nucleotides: 9. The DNA of the CDR3 is TGCAGCGTTCTACCGGGACAGGGTTGGGGCTACACCTTC. It translates to CSVLPGQGWGYTF.